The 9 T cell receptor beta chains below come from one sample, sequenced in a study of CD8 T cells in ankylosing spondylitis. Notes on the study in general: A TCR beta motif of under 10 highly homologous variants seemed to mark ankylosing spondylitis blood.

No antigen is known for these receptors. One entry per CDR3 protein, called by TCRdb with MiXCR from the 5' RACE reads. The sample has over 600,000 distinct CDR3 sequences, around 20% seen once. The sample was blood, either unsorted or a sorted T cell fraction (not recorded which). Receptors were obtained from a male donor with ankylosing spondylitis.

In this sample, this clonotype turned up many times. For the CDR3, the DNA is TGCAGCGTTGGATCTCTCGGGAGTCCAGAGACCCAGTACTTC. This sequence encodes CSVGSLGSPETQYF. The chain uses TRBV29-1 and TRBJ2-5, with D perhaps TRBD2 (6 bases). The V and J ends lost 4 bases and 4 bases respectively, with 16 bases between them. Germline loops: CDR1 SQVTM, CDR2 ANQGSEA. The length of the CDR3 is 14 residues.

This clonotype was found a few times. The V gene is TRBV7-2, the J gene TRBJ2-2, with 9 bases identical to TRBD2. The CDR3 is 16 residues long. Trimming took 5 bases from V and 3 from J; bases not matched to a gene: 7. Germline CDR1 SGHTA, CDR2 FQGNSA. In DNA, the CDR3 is TGTGCCAGCAGCCCACGACTAGCGGCCTACACCGGGGAGCTGTTTTTT. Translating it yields CASSPRLAAYTGELFF.

The CDR3 spells CSARDRGFGWETQYF. CDR3 coding DNA: TGCAGTGCTAGAGATCGGGGGTTTGGGTGGGAGACCCAGTACTTC. The chain recombines TRBV20-1 with TRBJ2-5; possibly TRBD2 for D (6 bases). V was pared by 0 bases and J by 5 bases, with 16 bases between. The CDR3 runs to 15 residues. The germline V gene encodes CDR1 DFQATT and CDR2 SNEGSKA (reference sequence).

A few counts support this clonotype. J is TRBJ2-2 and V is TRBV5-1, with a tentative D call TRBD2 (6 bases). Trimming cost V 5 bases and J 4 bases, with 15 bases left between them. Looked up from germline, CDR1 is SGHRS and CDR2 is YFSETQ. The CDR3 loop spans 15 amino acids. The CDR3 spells CASRPASEVTGELFF. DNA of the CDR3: TGCGCCAGCAGGCCCGCTAGCGAGGTCACCGGGGAGCTGTTTTTT. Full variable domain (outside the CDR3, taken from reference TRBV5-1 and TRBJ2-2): KAGVTQTPRYLIKTRGQQVTLSCSPISGHRSVSWYQQTPGQGLQFLFEYFSETQRNKGNFPGRFSGRQFSNSRSEMNVSTLELGDSALYLCASRPASEVTGELFFGEGSRLTVL.

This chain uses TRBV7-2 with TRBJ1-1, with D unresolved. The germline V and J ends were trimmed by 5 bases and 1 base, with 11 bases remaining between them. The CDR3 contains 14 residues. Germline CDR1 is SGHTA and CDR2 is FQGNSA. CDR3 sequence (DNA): TGTGCCAGCAGCAGACCTCTGGGGAACACTGAAGCTTTCTTT. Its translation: CASSRPLGNTEAFF.

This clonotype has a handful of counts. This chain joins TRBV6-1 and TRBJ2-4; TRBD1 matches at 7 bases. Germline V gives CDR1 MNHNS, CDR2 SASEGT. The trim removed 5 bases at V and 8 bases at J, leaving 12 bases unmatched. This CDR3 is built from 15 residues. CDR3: CASSPIPTGLYIQYF. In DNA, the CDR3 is TGTGCCAGCAGTCCCATTCCGACAGGGCTCTACATTCAGTACTTC.

As DNA, the CDR3 is TGTGCCAGCAGCCCCCCCAAAGTAGATGAGCAGTTCTTC. This translates into CASSPPKVDEQFF. V usage is TRBV11-1 and J usage is TRBJ2-1; D is unresolved. The germline CDR1 and CDR2 sequences are SGHAT and FQDESV (reference sequence). V lost 5 bases, J lost 8 bases, and 13 bases lay in between. The CDR3 has 13 amino acids.

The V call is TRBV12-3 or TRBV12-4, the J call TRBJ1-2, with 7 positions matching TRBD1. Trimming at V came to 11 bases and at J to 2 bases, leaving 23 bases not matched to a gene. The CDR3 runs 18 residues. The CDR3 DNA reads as TGTGCCCGCTGTTACCCCCGCGGGACAGCATCCAACAACTATGGCTACACCTTC. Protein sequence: CARCYPRGTASNNYGYTF.

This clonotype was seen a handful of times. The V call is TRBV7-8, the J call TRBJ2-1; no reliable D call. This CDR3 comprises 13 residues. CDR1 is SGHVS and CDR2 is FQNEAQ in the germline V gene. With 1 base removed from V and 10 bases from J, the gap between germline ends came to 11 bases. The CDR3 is CASSLGSAFEQFF. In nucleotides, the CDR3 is TGTGCCAGCAGCTTAGGCTCAGCGTTCGAGCAGTTCTTC.